These 18 T cell receptor beta chains came from one sample sequenced in a study of T cell repertoires in cytomegalovirus infection. TCRdb analysed the reads with MiXCR anew, one entry per CDR3 protein. Here the sample spans around 70,000 distinct CDR3 sequences, about 4% being singletons. The specimen was PBMCs. Receptor source: a human donor in good health (CMV status not recorded). Some clones in this sample may be carry-over from other donors' samples.

In this sample, this clonotype turned up many times. This chain links TRBV7-8 with TRBJ2-3; 15 bases align to TRBD2. This CDR3 region has 18 residues. J lost 2 bases, V lost 3 bases, and 6 bases had no gene match. Germline CDR1 is SGHVS and CDR2 is FQNEAQ. CDR3 nucleotide sequence: TGTGCCAGCAGCTTCCGGACTAGCGGGAGGGGCCTCACAGATACGCAGTATTTT. It is translated as CASSFRTSGRGLTDTQYF.

This clonotype was observed a handful of times. The chain combines TRBV23-1 with TRBJ2-5, with TRBD1 as a possible D gene (5 bases). TRBV23-1 is an ORF, and what it does is uncertain. The CDR3 covers 15 residues. The V and J ends lost 0 bases and 3 bases respectively, with 11 bases between them. CDR3 in amino acids: CASSQSLPGKETQYF. CDR3 nucleotides: TGCGCCAGCAGTCAATCTCTGCCAGGGAAAGAGACCCAGTACTTC.

In its sample, this clonotype was seen many times. This rearrangement joins TRBV7-2 to TRBJ2-7; TRBD1 aligns across 7 bases. The CDR3 contains 16 residues. The germline CDR1 and CDR2 sequences are SGHTA and FQGNSA. V was pared by 5 bases and J by 3 bases, with 13 bases of the junction left unmatched. Here the CDR3 DNA reads TGTGCCAGCAGCAACCATCCGGGACAGAGTCTCTACGAGCAGTACTTC. Its protein is CASSNHPGQSLYEQYF.

The genes are TRBV7-2 and TRBJ2-5, with 8 bases aligning to TRBD2. Germline CDR1 and CDR2: SGHTA and FQGNSA. The CDR3 contains 16 residues. With V trimmed by 3 bases and J by 2 bases, 8 bases remained unmatched. In DNA form, the CDR3 reads TGTGCCAGCAGCTTTTGGACTAGCAGGACTCAAGAGACCCAGTACTTC. It encodes CASSFWTSRTQETQYF.

This clonotype occurred many times. The chain has TRBV6-6 and TRBJ1-5; D uncertain. The germline V gene encodes CDR1 MNHNY and CDR2 SVGAGI (reference sequence). This CDR3 has 12 amino acids. V was pared by 2 bases and J by 9 bases, with 8 bases between. In DNA form, the CDR3 reads TGTGCCAGCAGTTACCCCGTGCGGCCCCAGCATTTT. This gives the protein CASSYPVRPQHF.

This clonotype was counted many times. The rearrangement joins TRBV6-6 to TRBJ2-7, with 12 bases aligning to TRBD2. Germline CDR1 MNHNY, CDR2 SVGAGI (reference sequence). Losses at the gene ends were 5 bases for V and 2 bases for J; bases not matched to a gene: 1. The CDR3 has 14 amino acids. The CDR3 sequence: CASSRTSGTYEQYF. The DNA for the CDR3 is TGTGCCAGCAGTCGGACTAGCGGGACCTACGAGCAGTACTTC.

This clonotype was counted at least ten times. V and J are TRBV11-1 and TRBJ2-1; D gene unclear. This CDR3 region has 12 residues. Germline V gene lookup returns CDR1 SGHAT and CDR2 FQDESV (reference sequence). V lost 6 bases to trimming and J lost 5 bases, with 8 bases between them. CDR3 region: CASRNDHNEQFF. The CDR3 nucleotides read TGTGCCAGCAGAAACGACCACAATGAGCAGTTCTTC.

This clonotype has at least ten counts. The chain couples TRBV7-2 to TRBJ1-1; 10 nucleotides agree with TRBD1. CDR1 SGHTA and CDR2 FQGNSA come from the germline V gene. V lost 5 bases to trimming and J lost 2 bases; unmatched junction nucleotides: 5. The CDR3 totals 15 residues. CDR3 DNA sequence: TGTGCCAGCAGCGGGAGGGACAGGGGAAACACTGAAGCTTTCTTT. Translation gives CASSGRDRGNTEAFF.

This clonotype was observed many times. The chain links TRBV7-2 to TRBJ2-3; TRBD2 agrees at 7 bases. V shed 4 bases, J shed 11 bases, and the junction held 9 bases outside the gene matches. The CDR3 is 13 residues long. CDR1 and CDR2 (germline): SGHTA, FQGNSA. This chain's CDR3 is CASSSSSGIKQYF. CDR3 in DNA: TGTGCCAGCAGCTCGTCCAGCGGGATTAAGCAGTATTTT.

This clonotype was detected many times. The V call is TRBV7-2, the J call TRBJ1-1; D remains ambiguous. This CDR3 contains 12 residues. The V and J ends lost 1 base and 4 bases respectively, with 4 bases between them. Germline V gene data show CDR1 as SGHTA and CDR2 as FQGNSA. The CDR3: CASSLVSTEAFF. As DNA, the CDR3 is TGTGCCAGCAGCTTAGTTAGCACTGAAGCTTTCTTT.

In this sample, this clonotype turned up many times. This chain links TRBV7-2 with TRBJ2-2; D assignment may be TRBD1 or TRBD2 (6 bases each). Germline V gives CDR1 SGHTA, CDR2 FQGNSA. The V gene lost 1 base and the J gene lost 6 bases, with 12 bases spanning the gap. The CDR3 consists of 15 residues. CDR3 sequence: CASSLGGAGSGELFF. Written as DNA, the CDR3 is TGTGCCAGCAGCTTAGGGGGGGCGGGCTCCGGGGAGCTGTTTTTT.

The chain links TRBV28 to TRBJ2-3, with 7 nucleotides matching TRBD2. The CDR3 length is 16 residues. CDR1 and CDR2 (germline): MDHEN, SYDVKM. Trimming took 3 bases from V and 2 from J; bases not matched to a gene: 8. The CDR3 nucleotides are TGTGCCAGCAGTTTCGGACTAGAGGGAACCACAGATACGCAGTATTTT. As protein: CASSFGLEGTTDTQYF.

This clonotype came up many times. The chain is built from TRBV19 and TRBJ1-1; D is perhaps TRBD1 (5 bases). This CDR3 has 14 residues. Looked up from germline, CDR1 is LNHDA and CDR2 is SQIVND (reference sequence). V lost 5 bases to trimming and J lost 0 bases, with 10 bases between them. DNA of the CDR3: TGTGCCAGTAGTCGGGACCCTTTGAACACTGAAGCTTTCTTT. It yields the protein CASSRDPLNTEAFF.

This clonotype was counted ten times or more. The gene calls are TRBV7-6 and TRBJ2-3, with D tentatively TRBD1 (7 bases). Germline assignment: CDR1 SGHVS and CDR2 FNYEAQ. The CDR3 is 16 residues long. V lost 6 bases and J lost 0, with 16 bases in between. CDR3 DNA sequence: TGTGCCAGCAGGCCAGGGGGAGGCCATAGCACAGATACGCAGTATTTT. Protein sequence: CASRPGGGHSTDTQYF.

In its sample, this clonotype was seen many times. V and J are TRBV2 and TRBJ2-3; no definite D call. Germline V CDR1 and CDR2: SNHLY, FYNNEI. The germline V and J ends were trimmed by 4 bases and 2 bases, with 10 bases remaining between them. CDR3 size: 14 residues. The CDR3 DNA is TGTGCCAGCAGTGGTATGCGGTCCACAGATACGCAGTATTTT. Protein: CASSGMRSTDTQYF.

This clonotype was seen many times. This rearrangement joins TRBV7-2 to TRBJ2-7, with 10 bases matching TRBD2. The germline gives CDR1 SGHTA, CDR2 FQGNSA. CDR3 length: 15 amino acids. J was trimmed by 0 bases and V by 6 bases; bases with no gene match: 5. The CDR3 spells CASRIAGGVSYEQYF. Written as DNA, the CDR3 is TGTGCCAGCAGGATAGCGGGGGGCGTCTCCTACGAGCAGTACTTC. Drawing the rest from reference TRBV7-2 and TRBJ2-7, the complete variable domain is GAGVSQSPSNKVTEKGKDVELRCDPISGHTALYWYRQSLGQGLEFLIYFQGNSAPDKSGLPSDRFSAERTGGSVSTLTIQRTQQEDSAVYLCASRIAGGVSYEQYFGPGTRLTVT.

This clonotype has a count of ten or more. The V and J genes are TRBV6-2 or TRBV6-3 and TRBJ2-5; 8 bases line up with TRBD2. Looked up from germline, CDR1 is MNHEY and CDR2 is SVGEGT. The CDR3 runs to 16 residues. After removal of 0 bases from V and 5 bases from J, the junction contained 8 bases not matched to a gene. In nucleotides, the CDR3 is TGTGCCAGCAGTTACTCGACCGGGACTAGTAGTGAGACCCAGTACTTC. Translated, it gives CASSYSTGTSSETQYF.

This clonotype was counted many times. The V gene is TRBV7-2, the J gene TRBJ1-3; the D is unclear. Deletions cut 7 bases from V and 0 bases from J, with 16 bases between. This CDR3 is 16 amino acids long. Germline CDR1 SGHTA, CDR2 FQGNSA. The CDR3 region is CASTSIFSLSGNTIYF. The CDR3 nucleotides read TGTGCCAGCACTTCTATTTTTTCTCTCTCTGGAAACACCATATATTTT.